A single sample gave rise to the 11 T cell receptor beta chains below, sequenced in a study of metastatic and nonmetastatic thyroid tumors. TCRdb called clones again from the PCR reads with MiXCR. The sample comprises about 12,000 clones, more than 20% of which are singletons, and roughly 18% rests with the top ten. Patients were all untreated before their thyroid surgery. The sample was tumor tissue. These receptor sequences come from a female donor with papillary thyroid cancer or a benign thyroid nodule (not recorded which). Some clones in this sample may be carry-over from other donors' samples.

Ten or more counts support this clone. CDR3 amino acids: CASSWDGWGSSGANVLTF. The CDR3 nucleotides read TGCGCCAGCAGCTGGGACGGTTGGGGGAGCTCTGGGGCCAACGTCCTGACTTTC. The chain uses TRBV5-1 and TRBJ2-6, with D tentatively TRBD1 or TRBD2 (5 bases each). V lost 3 bases, J lost 0 bases, and 16 bases lay in between. CDR1 is SGHRS, CDR2 YFSETQ, per germline. The CDR3 is 18 residues long.

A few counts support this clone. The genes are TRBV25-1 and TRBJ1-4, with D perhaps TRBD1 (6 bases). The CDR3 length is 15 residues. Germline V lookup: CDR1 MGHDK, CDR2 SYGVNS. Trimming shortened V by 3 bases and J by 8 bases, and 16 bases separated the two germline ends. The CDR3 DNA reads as TGTGCCAGCAGTGAGGCGACGACGGGACAAGAAAAACTGTTTTTT. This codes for CASSEATTGQEKLFF.

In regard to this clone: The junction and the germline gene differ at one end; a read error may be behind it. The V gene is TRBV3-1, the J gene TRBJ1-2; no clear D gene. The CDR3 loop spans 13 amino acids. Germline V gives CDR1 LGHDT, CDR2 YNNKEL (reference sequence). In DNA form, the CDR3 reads TGCGCCAGCAGCCATCATGCTAACTATGGCTACACCTTC. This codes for CASSHHANYGYTF.

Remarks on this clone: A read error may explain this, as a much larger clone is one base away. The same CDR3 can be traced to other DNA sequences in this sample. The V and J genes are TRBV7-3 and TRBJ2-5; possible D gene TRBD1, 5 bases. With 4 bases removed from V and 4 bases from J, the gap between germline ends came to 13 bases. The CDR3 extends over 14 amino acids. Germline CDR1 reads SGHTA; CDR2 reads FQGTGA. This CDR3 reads CASSSSGPRETQYF. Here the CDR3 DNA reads TGTGCCAGCAGCTCCTCAGGGCCACGAGAGACCCAGTACTTC.

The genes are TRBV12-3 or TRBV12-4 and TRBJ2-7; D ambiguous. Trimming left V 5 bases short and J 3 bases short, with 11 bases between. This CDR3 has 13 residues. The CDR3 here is CASSSGTDYEQYF. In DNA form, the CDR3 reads TGTGCCAGCAGTAGTGGTACCGACTACGAGCAGTACTTC.

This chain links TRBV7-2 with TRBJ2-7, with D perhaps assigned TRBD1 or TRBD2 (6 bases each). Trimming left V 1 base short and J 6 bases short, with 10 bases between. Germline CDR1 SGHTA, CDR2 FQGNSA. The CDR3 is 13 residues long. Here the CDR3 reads CASSLVGGSEQYF. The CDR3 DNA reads TGTGCCAGCAGCTTAGTAGGGGGGAGCGAGCAGTACTTC.

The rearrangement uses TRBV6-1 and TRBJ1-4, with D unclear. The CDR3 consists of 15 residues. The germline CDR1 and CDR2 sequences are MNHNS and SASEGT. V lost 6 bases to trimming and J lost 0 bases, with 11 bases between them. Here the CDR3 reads CASRGNIATNEKLFF. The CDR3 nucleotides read TGTGCCAGCAGAGGGAACATTGCAACTAATGAAAAACTGTTTTTT.

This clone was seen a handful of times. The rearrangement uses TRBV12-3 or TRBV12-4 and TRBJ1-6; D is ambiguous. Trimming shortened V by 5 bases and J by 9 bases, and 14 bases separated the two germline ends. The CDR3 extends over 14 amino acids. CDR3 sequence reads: CASSERFLCSPLHF. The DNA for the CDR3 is TGTGCCAGCAGTGAACGATTTTTATGTTCACCCCTCCACTTT.

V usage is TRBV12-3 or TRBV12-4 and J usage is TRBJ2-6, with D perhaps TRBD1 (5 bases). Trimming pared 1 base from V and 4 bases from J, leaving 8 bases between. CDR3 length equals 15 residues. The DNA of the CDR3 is TGTGCCAGCAGTTTAGAAGGGGCCGGGGCCAACGTCCTGACTTTC. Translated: CASSLEGAGANVLTF.

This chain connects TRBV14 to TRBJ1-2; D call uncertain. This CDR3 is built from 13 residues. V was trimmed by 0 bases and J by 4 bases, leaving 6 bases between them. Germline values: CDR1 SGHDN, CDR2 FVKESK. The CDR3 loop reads CASSQDRSYGYTF. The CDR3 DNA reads TGTGCCAGCAGCCAAGACAGATCCTATGGCTACACCTTC.

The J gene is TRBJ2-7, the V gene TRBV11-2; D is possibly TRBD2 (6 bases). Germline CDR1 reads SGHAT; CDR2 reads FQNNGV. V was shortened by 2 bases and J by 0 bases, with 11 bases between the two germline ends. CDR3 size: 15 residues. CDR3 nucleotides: TGTGCCAGCAGCTTATCCGGGAGTATCTCCTACGAGCAGTACTTC. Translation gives CASSLSGSISYEQYF. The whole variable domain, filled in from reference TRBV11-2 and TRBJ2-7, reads EAGVAQSPRYKIIEKRQSVAFWCNPISGHATLYWYQQILGQGPKLLIQFQNNGVVDDSQLPKDRFSAERLKGVDSTLKIQPAKLEDSAVYLCASSLSGSISYEQYFGPGTRLTVT.